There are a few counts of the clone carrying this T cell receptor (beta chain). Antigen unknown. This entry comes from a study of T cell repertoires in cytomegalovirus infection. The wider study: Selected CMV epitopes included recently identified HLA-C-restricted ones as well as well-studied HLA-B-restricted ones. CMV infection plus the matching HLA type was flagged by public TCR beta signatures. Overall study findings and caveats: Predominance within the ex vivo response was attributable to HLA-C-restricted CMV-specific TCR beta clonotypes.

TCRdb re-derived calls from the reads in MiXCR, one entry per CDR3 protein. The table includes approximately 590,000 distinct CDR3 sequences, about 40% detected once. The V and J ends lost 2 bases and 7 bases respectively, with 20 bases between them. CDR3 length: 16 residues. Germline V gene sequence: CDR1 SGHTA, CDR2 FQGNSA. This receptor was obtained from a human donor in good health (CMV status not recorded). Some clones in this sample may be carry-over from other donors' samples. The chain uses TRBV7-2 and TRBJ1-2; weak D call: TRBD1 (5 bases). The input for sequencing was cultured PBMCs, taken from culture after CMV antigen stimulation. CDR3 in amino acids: CASSLLGEGRRSGYTF. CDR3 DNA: TGTGCCAGCAGCTTATTGGGCGAGGGGCGCCGGTCTGGCTACACCTTC.